This T cell receptor (beta chain) was sequenced during a study of T-cell memory formation after mild COVID-19. Study-level background: Across donors, TCR clusters were largely donor specific. The study, taken as a whole, reports: CD4+ contracting clones were found mainly in CM and EM, and CD8+ ones in EMRA.

The junction had 3 bases not matched to a gene; V was cut back by 2 bases and J by 0 bases. CDR1 and CDR2 from the germline V gene are MNHEY and SVGAGI. The CDR3 sequence is 17 residues long. UMIs and sample barcodes were carried by the TCR alpha and TCR beta cDNA libraries that 5'RACE produced using constant-segment primers. One entry per CDR3 protein, called by TCRdb with MiXCR from the 5' RACE reads. The sample has fewer than 250,000 distinct CDR3 sequences, around 19% seen once. To note about this clonotype: Antigen specificity is unknown.

The gene calls are TRBV6-5 and TRBJ2-1, with 11 nucleotides matching TRBD2. This TCR was sampled from an adult woman who had mild COVID-19 (a few samples of this study predate the infection). Cell type and time point are not known. Sequenced input: PBMCs or a T cell subset sorted from them (not recorded which). CDR3 DNA: TGTGCCAGCAGTTACACTACTAGCGGGGGCTCCTACAATGAGCAGTTCTTC. This encodes CASSYTTSGGSYNEQFF.